The T cell receptor (beta chain) described here comes from a study of glioma-infiltrating T cells after dendritic cell vaccination. The ends were cut back, 3 bases at V and 2 bases at J, with 11 bases in the middle. There are 15 residues in the CDR3. Per the germline V gene, CDR1 is GTSNPN and CDR2 is SVGIG (reference sequence). Stated time point: after dendritic cell vaccination, including at tumor progression/relapse. No glioblastoma patient carried an isocitrate dehydrogenase mutation. A remark on this clone: Its antigen is undetermined.

The data were produced by immunoSEQ multiplex PCR, yet TCRdb's version contains in-frame clones alone and is incomplete. The sample consists of about 46,000 clones, around 91% of them appearing once. General observations from the study: Longer survival after dendritic cell vaccination followed higher pretreatment TIL content.

The chain recombines TRBV30 with TRBJ2-6; D remains unclear. The source was blood, collected after dendritic cell vaccination. This sequence was found in a human donor with glioblastoma. The CDR3 bases are TGTGCCTGGAGAAGCAGGCAGGCTGGGGCCAACGTCCTGACTTTC. As protein: CAWRSRQAGANVLTF.